A single count supports the clone carrying this T cell receptor beta chain. This specimen comes from a study of blood T cell repertoires in COVID-19. About the study: Samples of COVID-19 (acute and convalescent) were obtained from the United States, Italy and Spain. Sample material is recorded as cDNA or gDNA derived from T cells, B-cell-depleted T cells, or PBMCs.

Clones were read by immunoSEQ multiplex PCR, and TCRdb kept only the in-frame ones, dropping some. The sample lists about 54,000 clones; over 75% were seen once. The sample taken for sequencing was peripheral blood. This clonotype was obtained from a human donor in a cohort sampled during active COVID-19.

CDR3 region: CASSWGLAGAGNEQFF. CDR3 bases: TGTGCCAGCTCATGGGGACTAGCGGGAGCTGGGAATGAGCAGTTCTTC. The chain is built from TRBV18 and TRBJ2-1; 14 positions agree with TRBD2. CDR3 length: 16 amino acids. V trimming: 5 bases; J trimming: 7 bases; junction bases outside the gene matches: 7. Germline CDR1 is KGHSH and CDR2 is LQKENI. Full variable domain (rest looked up from reference TRBV18 and TRBJ2-1): NAGVMQNPRHLVRRRGQEARLRCSPMKGHSHVYWYRQLPEEGLKFMVYLQKENIIDESGMPKERFSAEFPKEGPSILRIQQVVRGDSAAYFCASSWGLAGAGNEQFFGPGTRLTVL.